Presented here are 5 T cell receptor beta chains from one specimen sequenced in a study of blood T cell repertoires in COVID-19. The method was immunoSEQ multiplex PCR; TCRdb's version includes in-frame clones alone and lacks a portion of them. Seen here are under 400,000 clones, almost 90% observed once, and the top ten hold 6% to 7.5%. Sequences were obtained from peripheral blood. Receptors were obtained from a man aged 18 to 29 with active or convalescent COVID-19.

The V gene is TRBV28, the J gene TRBJ1-2; D is possibly TRBD1 (5 bases). The V gene lost 5 bases and the J gene lost 3 bases, with 19 bases spanning the gap. The CDR3 is made up of 16 amino acids. Germline V lookup: CDR1 MDHEN, CDR2 SYDVKM. The CDR3 reads CASSPPLGVSDYGYTF. Written as DNA, the CDR3 is TGTGCCAGCAGTCCCCCTCTAGGGGTAAGCGACTATGGCTACACCTTC.

This CDR3 reads CATSETGTGGPRETQYF. The CDR3 DNA is TGTGCCACCAGTGAAACCGGGACAGGGGGCCCAAGGGAGACCCAGTACTTC. V and J are TRBV24-1 and TRBJ2-5; the match to TRBD1 covers 12 bases. The junction had 10 bases not matched to a gene; V was cut back by 4 bases and J by 5 bases. This CDR3 region has 17 residues. Germline CDR1 KGHDR, CDR2 SFDVKD.

This chain links TRBV29-1 with TRBJ1-2, with D possibly being TRBD1 (5 bases). This CDR3 spans 14 amino acids. Trimming removed 5 bases from V and 3 bases from J, with 16 bases in between. From germline, CDR1 is SQVTM and CDR2 ANQGSEA. The CDR3 here is CSVREIRDDYGYTF. The CDR3 bases are TGCAGCGTTCGAGAAATCAGGGATGACTATGGCTACACCTTC.

The gene calls are TRBV4-1 and TRBJ2-1; 7 bases line up with TRBD2. The CDR3 is 15 amino acids. Looked up from germline, CDR1 is MGHRA and CDR2 is YSYEKL. The V segment lost 1 base and the J segment 12 bases; nucleotides outside the gene matches: 12. The CDR3 is CASSQVGGVPTRQFF. The DNA of the CDR3 is TGCGCCAGCAGCCAAGTTGGGGGGGTCCCCACGCGGCAGTTCTTC.

Here the CDR3 reads CASSLVYSMNTEAFF. DNA for the CDR3: TGTGCCAGCAGCTTAGTCTACTCCATGAACACTGAAGCTTTCTTT. The chain combines TRBV11-2 with TRBJ1-1; D ambiguous. V was trimmed by 1 base and J by 0 bases, leaving 9 bases between them. Germline CDR1 is SGHAT and CDR2 is FQNNGV. There are 15 residues in the CDR3. Together with reference TRBV11-2 and TRBJ1-1, the CDR3 gives the full variable domain: EAGVAQSPRYKIIEKRQSVAFWCNPISGHATLYWYQQILGQGPKLLIQFQNNGVVDDSQLPKDRFSAERLKGVDSTLKIQPAKLEDSAVYLCASSLVYSMNTEAFFGQGTRLTVV.